The T cell receptor (beta chain) under discussion was sequenced for a study of shared clonotypes between healthy human individuals. About the study: Each donor's CD4 naive and CD4 memory cells filled three plates apiece, CD8 naive two, and CD8 memory one.

The repertoire was sequenced with immunoSEQ multiplex PCR; TCRdb's copy has only in-frame clones and lacks some. Here the sample spans 950,000 to 1,300,000 clones, about 76% being singletons. The germline gives CDR1 MNHNS, CDR2 SASEGT. This CDR3 comprises 15 residues. V lost 8 bases and J lost 2; bases outside the gene matches: 8. The sequence was obtained from a man aged 18-30 years in good health. Sample: memory CD4+ T cells sorted from blood. As for subset: CD45RA-negative fraction. This chain uses TRBV6-1 with TRBJ2-2, with 7 bases aligning to TRBD1. The CDR3 sequence: CASPPGQTNTGELFF. The CDR3 coding sequence is TGTGCCAGCCCCCCGGGACAGACAAACACCGGGGAGCTGTTTTTT.